This TCR beta chain was profiled in a study of technical replicates of blood from four donors. TCRdb's copy holds only in-frame clones and misses some; the assay was immunoSEQ multiplex PCR. The sample has more than 60,000 clones, about 92% seen once. The specimen sequenced was T cells isolated from PBMCs. The sequence derives from a human donor in good health.

The CDR3 DNA reads TGTGCCAGCAGCTTAGGTTTTGGCCCCAATCAGCCCCAGCATTTT. Translated: CASSLGFGPNQPQHF. This chain joins TRBV11-3 and TRBJ1-5, with no clear D. With 1 base removed from V and 3 bases from J, the gap between germline ends came to 10 bases. Germline V gives CDR1 SGHNT, CDR2 YENEEA. The length of the CDR3 is 15 residues.